Reported below is one T cell receptor (beta chain). The target antigen is unknown. The data stem from a study of beta chain features in type 1 diabetes. Study-level points and caveats: Shorter TCRB CDR3s, moderately but significantly so, were found in Type 1 diabetes patients in all four CD4+ subsets.

Sequenced material consisted of expressed TCRB transcripts (all of the isolated RNA was reverse transcribed). Only in-frame clones appear in the TCRdb table, and some are missing; sequencing was by immunoSEQ multiplex PCR. The table includes around 250,000 clones, around an eighth detected once. The V gene lost 2 bases and the J gene lost 6 bases, with 16 bases spanning the gap. CDR3 length: 15 amino acids. The germline V gene encodes CDR1 MNHEY and CDR2 SVGAGI. The sequencing sample was made of naive CD4+ T cells from blood. The J gene is TRBJ1-2, the V gene TRBV6-5, with no clear D. The receptor comes from a man under 40 with type 1 diabetes. The DNA of the CDR3 is TGTGCCAGCAGTTACCTCGCGACAATCAGAAATGGCTACACCTTC. Its translation is CASSYLATIRNGYTF.